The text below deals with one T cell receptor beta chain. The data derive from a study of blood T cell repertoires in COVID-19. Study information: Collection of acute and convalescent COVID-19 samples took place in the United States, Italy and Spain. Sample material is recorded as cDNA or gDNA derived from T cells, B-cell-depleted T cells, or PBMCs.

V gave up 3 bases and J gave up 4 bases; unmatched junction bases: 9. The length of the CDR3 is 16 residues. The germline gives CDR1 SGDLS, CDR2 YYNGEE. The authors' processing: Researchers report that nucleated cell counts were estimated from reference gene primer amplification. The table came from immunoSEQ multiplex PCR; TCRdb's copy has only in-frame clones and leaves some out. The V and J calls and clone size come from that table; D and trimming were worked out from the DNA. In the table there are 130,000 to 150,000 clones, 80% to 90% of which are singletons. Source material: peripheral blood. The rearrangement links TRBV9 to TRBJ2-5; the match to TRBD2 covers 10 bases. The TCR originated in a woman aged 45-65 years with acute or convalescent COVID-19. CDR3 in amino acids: CASSALLAGALETQYF. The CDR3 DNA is TGTGCCAGCAGCGCCCTCCTAGCGGGGGCCCTAGAGACCCAGTACTTC.